The entry below describes one TCR beta chain. Alongside a J-beta primer mix, a sample-barcoded 5' primer served in a second PCR lasting 7 to 11 cycles. One entry per CDR3 protein results from TCRdb running MiXCR on the 5' RACE reads. The data show hundreds of thousands of distinct CDR3 sequences, under 55% seen once. The germline gives CDR1 SEHNR, CDR2 FQNEAQ (reference sequence). Trimming removed 4 bases from V and 7 bases from J, with 14 bases in between. The CDR3 is made up of 14 amino acids. The data stem from a study of blood T cells in healthy people across ages. Study at large: About one barcoded beta molecule was captured per two T cells (by template switching).

The clonotype comes from a man between 60 and 75 years old in good health. Sequenced material: blood. The chain links TRBV7-9 to TRBJ2-1, with D perhaps matching TRBD2 (7 bases). The DNA of the CDR3 is TGTGCCAGCAGCTCAGGGGCGGGGGAAAATGAGCAGTTCTTC. Its protein is CASSSGAGENEQFF.